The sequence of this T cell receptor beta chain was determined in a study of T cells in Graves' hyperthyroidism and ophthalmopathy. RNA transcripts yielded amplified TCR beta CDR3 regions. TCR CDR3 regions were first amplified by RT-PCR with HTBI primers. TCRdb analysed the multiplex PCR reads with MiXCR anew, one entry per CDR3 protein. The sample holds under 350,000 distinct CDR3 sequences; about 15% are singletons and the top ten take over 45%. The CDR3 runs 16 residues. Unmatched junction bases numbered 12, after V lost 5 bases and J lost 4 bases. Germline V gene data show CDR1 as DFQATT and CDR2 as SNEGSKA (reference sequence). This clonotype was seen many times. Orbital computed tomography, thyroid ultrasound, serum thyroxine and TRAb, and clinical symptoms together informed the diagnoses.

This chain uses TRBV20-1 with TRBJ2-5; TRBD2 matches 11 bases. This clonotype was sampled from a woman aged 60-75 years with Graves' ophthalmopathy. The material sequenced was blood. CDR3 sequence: CSAPREGLAVRETQYF. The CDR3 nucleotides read TGCAGTGCTCCCCGGGAGGGACTAGCGGTGAGAGAGACCCAGTACTTC.